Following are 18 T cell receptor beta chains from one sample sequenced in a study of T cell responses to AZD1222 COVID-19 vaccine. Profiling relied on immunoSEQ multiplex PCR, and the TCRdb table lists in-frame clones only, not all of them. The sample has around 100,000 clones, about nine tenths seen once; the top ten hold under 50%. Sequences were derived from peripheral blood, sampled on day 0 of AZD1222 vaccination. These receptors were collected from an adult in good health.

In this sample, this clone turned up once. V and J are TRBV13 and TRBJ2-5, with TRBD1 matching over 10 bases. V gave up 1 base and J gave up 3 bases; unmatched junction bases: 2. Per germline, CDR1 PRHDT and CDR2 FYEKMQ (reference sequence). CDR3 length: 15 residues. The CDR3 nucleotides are TGTGCCAGCAGCTTAGTCGGGACAGGGGAAGAGACCCAGTACTTC. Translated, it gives CASSLVGTGEETQYF.

The CDR3 DNA is TGTGCCAGCAGTTTCCCGAACAGGGGTCTTGGCTACACCTTC. Its translation: CASSFPNRGLGYTF. V is TRBV28 and J is TRBJ1-2; 7 bases map to TRBD1. This CDR3 is built from 14 residues. Germline CDR1 is MDHEN and CDR2 is SYDVKM. The junction had 8 bases not matched to a gene; V was cut back by 3 bases and J by 7 bases.

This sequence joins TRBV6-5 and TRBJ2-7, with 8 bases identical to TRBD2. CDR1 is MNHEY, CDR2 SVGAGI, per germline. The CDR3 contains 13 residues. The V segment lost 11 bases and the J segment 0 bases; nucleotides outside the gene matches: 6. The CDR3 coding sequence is TGTGCCGCTCGAAGCGGGGGCTCCTACGAGCAGTACTTC. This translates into CAARSGGSYEQYF.

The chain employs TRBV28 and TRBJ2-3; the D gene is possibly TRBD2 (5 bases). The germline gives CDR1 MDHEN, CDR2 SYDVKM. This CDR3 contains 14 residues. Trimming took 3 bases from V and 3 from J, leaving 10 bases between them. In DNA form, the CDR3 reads TGTGCCAGCAGTTTCACTAGTATTACAGATACGCAGTATTTT. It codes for CASSFTSITDTQYF.

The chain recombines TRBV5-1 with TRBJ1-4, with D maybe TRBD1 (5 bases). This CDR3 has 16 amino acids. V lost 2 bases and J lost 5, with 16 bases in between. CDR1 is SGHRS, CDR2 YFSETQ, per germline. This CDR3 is CASSFGRPQGNEKLFF. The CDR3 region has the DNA TGCGCCAGCAGCTTTGGACGTCCCCAGGGAAATGAAAAACTGTTTTTT.

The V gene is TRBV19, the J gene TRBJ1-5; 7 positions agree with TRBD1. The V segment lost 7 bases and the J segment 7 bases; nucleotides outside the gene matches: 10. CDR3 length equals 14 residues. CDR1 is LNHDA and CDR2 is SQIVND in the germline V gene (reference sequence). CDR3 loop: CASKIRQGGQPQHF. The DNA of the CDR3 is TGTGCCAGTAAAATCAGACAGGGCGGACAGCCCCAGCATTTT.

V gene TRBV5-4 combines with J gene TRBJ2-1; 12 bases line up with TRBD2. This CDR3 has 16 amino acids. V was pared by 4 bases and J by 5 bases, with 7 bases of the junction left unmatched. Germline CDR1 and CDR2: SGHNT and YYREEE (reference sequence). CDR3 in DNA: TGTGCCAGCAGCCCCCCTAGCGGGAGGGCCAACAATGAGCAGTTCTTC. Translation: CASSPPSGRANNEQFF.

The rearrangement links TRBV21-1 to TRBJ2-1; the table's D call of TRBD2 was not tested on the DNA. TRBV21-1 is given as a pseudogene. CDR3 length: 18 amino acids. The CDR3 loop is CASILRLAGAPGYNEQFF. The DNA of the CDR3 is TGTGCCAGCATCCTTAGGCTAGCGGGAGCCCCTGGCTACAATGAGCAGTTCTTC.

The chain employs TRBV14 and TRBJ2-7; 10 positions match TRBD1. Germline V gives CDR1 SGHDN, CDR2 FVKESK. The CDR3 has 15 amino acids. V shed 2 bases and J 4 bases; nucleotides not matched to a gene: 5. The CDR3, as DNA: TGTGCCAGCAGCCAATTTGGGGACAGGGGTTACGAGCAGTACTTC. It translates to CASSQFGDRGYEQYF.

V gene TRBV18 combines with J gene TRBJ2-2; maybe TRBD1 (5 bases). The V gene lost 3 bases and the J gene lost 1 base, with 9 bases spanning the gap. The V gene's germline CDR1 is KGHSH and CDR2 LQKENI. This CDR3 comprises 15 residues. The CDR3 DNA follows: TGTGCCAGCTCACCGCAAACAGGGAACACCGGGGAGCTGTTTTTT. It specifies CASSPQTGNTGELFF.

CDR3 residues: CASSLTLTGINEQFF. CDR3 DNA sequence: TGCGCCAGCAGCTTGACCCTGACAGGGATCAATGAGCAGTTCTTC. The chain employs TRBV5-1 and TRBJ2-1; TRBD1 agrees at 7 bases. The CDR3 consists of 15 residues. Trimming took 1 base from V and 6 from J; bases not matched to a gene: 7. Germline CDR1 SGHRS, CDR2 YFSETQ. The whole variable domain, filled in from reference TRBV5-1 and TRBJ2-1, reads KAGVTQTPRYLIKTRGQQVTLSCSPISGHRSVSWYQQTPGQGLQFLFEYFSETQRNKGNFPGRFSGRQFSNSRSEMNVSTLELGDSALYLCASSLTLTGINEQFFGPGTRLTVL.

This chain's CDR3 is CASSIPFGPASEQFF. CDR3 nucleotide sequence: TGTGCCAGTAGTATCCCCTTCGGCCCGGCCTCGGAGCAGTTCTTC. This chain uses TRBV19 with TRBJ2-1, with D hard to call. This CDR3 spans 15 amino acids. Germline V gene data show CDR1 as LNHDA and CDR2 as SQIVND (reference sequence). V lost 3 bases and J 10 bases, leaving 19 bases between the germline ends.

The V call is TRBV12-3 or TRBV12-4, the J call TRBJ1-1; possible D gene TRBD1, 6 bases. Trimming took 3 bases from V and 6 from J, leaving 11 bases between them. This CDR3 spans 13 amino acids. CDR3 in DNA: TGTGCCAGCAGTTTCTACAGGGCTTCTGAAGCTTTCTTT. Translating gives CASSFYRASEAFF.

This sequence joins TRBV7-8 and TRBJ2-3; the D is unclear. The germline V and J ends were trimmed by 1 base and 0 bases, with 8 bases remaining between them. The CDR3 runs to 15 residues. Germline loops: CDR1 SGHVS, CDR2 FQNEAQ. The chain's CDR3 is CASSLVIASTDTQYF. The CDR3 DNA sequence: TGTGCCAGCAGCTTAGTTATAGCTAGCACAGATACGCAGTATTTT.

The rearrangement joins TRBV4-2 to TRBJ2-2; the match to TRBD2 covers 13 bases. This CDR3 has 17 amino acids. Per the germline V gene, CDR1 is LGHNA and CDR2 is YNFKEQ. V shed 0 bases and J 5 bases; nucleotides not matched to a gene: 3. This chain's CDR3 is CASSQELAGGLTGELFF. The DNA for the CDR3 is TGTGCCAGCAGCCAAGAACTAGCGGGAGGGCTAACCGGGGAGCTGTTTTTT.

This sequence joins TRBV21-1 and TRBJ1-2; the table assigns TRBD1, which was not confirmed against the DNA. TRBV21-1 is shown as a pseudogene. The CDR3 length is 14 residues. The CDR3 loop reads CASSNTGGDYGYTF. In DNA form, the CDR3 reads TGTGCCAGCAGCAATACAGGGGGTGACTATGGCTACACCTTC.

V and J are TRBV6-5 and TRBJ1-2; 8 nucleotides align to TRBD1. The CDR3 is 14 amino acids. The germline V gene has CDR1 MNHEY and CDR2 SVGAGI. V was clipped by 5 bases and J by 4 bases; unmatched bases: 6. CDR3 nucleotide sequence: TGTGCCAGCAGTCTAATCGGACAGGGCTATGGCTACACCTTC. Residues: CASSLIGQGYGYTF.

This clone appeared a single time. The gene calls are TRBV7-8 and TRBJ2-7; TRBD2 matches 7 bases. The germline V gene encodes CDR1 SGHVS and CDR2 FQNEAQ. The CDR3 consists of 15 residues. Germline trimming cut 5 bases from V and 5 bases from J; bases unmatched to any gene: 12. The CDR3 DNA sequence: TGTGCCAGCAGCCCCTCTGGGGGGGAATTGCACGAGCAGTACTTC. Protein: CASSPSGGELHEQYF.